This TCR beta chain was captured in a study of T cell repertoires in ileal Crohn's disease. General observations from the study: Sorted CD8 T cells held more high-frequency clones than CD4. Within the first postoperative year, endoscopy came at median roughly seven months. Clonal expansions were more frequent in active smokers than non-smokers at surgery.

The CDR3 is 13 residues long. Trimming took 5 bases from V and 4 from J, leaving 12 bases between them. Germline V CDR1 and CDR2: SNHLY, FYNNEI. As regards this clone: Its specificity is not known.

Per sample, approximately 550 nanograms of biopsy DNA were TCRB immunosequenced. Repertoires were generated with immunoSEQ multiplex PCR, while TCRdb's copy carries only in-frame clones and drops some. The sample lists over 9,000 clones; about four fifths were seen once. Specified time point: neoterminal ileum biopsy at postoperative endoscopy, about 6 months after surgery. The receptor was derived from an adult with Crohn's disease. V usage is TRBV2 and J usage is TRBJ2-7, with a weak D call TRBD2 (6 bases). The sample comprised ileal tissue. CDR3 DNA sequence: TGTGCCAGCAGTCGTGTACTAGCTTACGAGCAGTACTTC. Translated: CASSRVLAYEQYF.